Listed below are T cell receptor beta chains from one sample, sequenced in a study of technical replicates of blood from a few donors. The assay was immunoSEQ multiplex PCR, and TCRdb's table has in-frame clones only and misses some. The repertoire includes roughly 15,000 clones, roughly 80% of them detected once, and roughly 12% sits in the top ten. Sequencing was performed on PBMCs. The receptors originated from a human donor in good health. CDR3s include the opening cysteine and the closing phenylalanine or tryptophan. D genes are given only for firm matches. Not every row has a clone size; where given, it reads once, few, many or a size class.

j_call d_call clone_size v_call cdr3_aa cdr3_nt
TRBJ1-2 TRBD1 . TRBV6-4 CASSDRGGESYGYTF TGTGCCAGCAGTGACAGAGGGGGCGAGAGCTATGGCTACACCTTC
TRBJ2-7 . . TRBV2 CASSREYEQYF TGTGCCAGCAGCCGGGAATACGAGCAGTACTTC
TRBJ1-4 . few TRBV18 CASSPRGGTTNEKLFF TGTGCCAGCTCACCACGCGGCGGGACAACTAATGAAAAACTGTTTTTT
TRBJ2-7 TRBD1 . TRBV7-9 CASSSAGTGLAEQYF TGTGCCAGCAGTTCTGCCGGGACAGGGCTCGCCGAGCAGTACTTC
TRBJ1-2 . . TRBV5-5 CASSSQGNGYTF TGTGCCAGCAGCTCTCAGGGTAATGGCTACACCTTC
TRBJ2-7 . . TRBV28 CASSRDISYEQYF TGTGCCAGCAGTAGGGACATCTCCTACGAGCAGTACTTC
TRBJ2-2 . . TRBV2 CASRGSGNTGELFF TGTGCCAGCAGAGGTAGCGGGAACACCGGGGAGCTGTTTTTT
TRBJ2-7 . . TRBV14 CASSQEWGVDTPYEQYF TGTGCCAGCAGCCAAGAATGGGGGGTCGACACCCCCTACGAGCAGTACTTC
TRBJ2-6 . . TRBV29-1 CSALGTGGLASGANVLTF TGCAGCGCCCTCGGAACAGGTGGCCTCGCCTCTGGGGCCAACGTCCTGACTTTC
TRBJ2-1 TRBD2 . TRBV6-1 CASSEELAGVREQFF TGTGCCAGCAGTGAAGAACTAGCGGGAGTTAGGGAGCAGTTCTTC
TRBJ1-1 . . TRBV19 CASSVGALNTEAFF TGTGCCAGTAGTGTAGGTGCGTTGAACACTGAAGCTTTCTTT
TRBJ2-7 TRBD2 once TRBV5-6 CASSLGGGGGEQYF TGTGCCAGCAGCTTGGGCGGCGGGGGAGGCGAGCAGTACTTC
TRBJ1-4 . . TRBV5-1 CASSLSGAEGEKLFF TGCGCCAGCAGCTTGTCAGGGGCTGAAGGTGAAAAACTGTTTTTT
TRBJ2-1 TRBD2 few TRBV19 CASNGGRAHNEQFF TGTGCCAGTAATGGCGGGAGAGCTCACAATGAGCAGTTCTTC
TRBJ1-5 TRBD1 . TRBV6-1 CASSGQGEQPQHF TGTGCCAGCAGTGGACAGGGTGAGCAGCCCCAGCATTTT
TRBJ2-7 . . TRBV27 CASSLIGYEQYF TGTGCCAGCAGTTTAATCGGCTACGAGCAGTACTTC
TRBJ2-7 . . TRBV18 CASSSGVGSYEQYF TGTGCCAGCTCATCCGGGGTCGGGTCCTACGAGCAGTACTTC
TRBJ1-5 TRBD1 . TRBV7-2 CASSLDGQDNQPQHF TGTGCCAGCAGCTTAGACGGACAGGACAATCAGCCCCAGCATTTT
TRBJ1-1 . few TRBV6-5 CASSYSQASTEAFF TGTGCCAGCAGTTACTCACAGGCTAGCACTGAAGCTTTCTTT
TRBJ2-2 . . TRBV11-3 CASSLESQGHTGELFF TGTGCCAGCAGCTTAGAGTCTCAGGGGCACACCGGGGAGCTGTTTTTT
TRBJ1-1 . . TRBV28 CASSYQGGGTEAFF TGTGCCAGCAGTTATCAGGGAGGGGGCACTGAAGCTTTCTTT
TRBJ2-5 TRBD1 . TRBV28 CASTLDRVGETQYF TGTGCCAGCACCCTAGACAGGGTAGGAGAGACCCAGTACTTC
TRBJ2-7 TRBD2 . TRBV2 CASSPNIPGTSLSYEQYF TGTGCCAGCTCGCCTAATATACCCGGGACTAGCTTGTCCTACGAGCAGTACTTC
TRBJ2-3 . . TRBV6-5 CASTLAGTDTQYF TGTGCCAGCACCCTAGCTGGGACAGATACGCAGTATTTT
TRBJ2-7 TRBD1 . TRBV25-1 CASSDPARGSYEQYF TGTGCCAGCAGTGATCCCGCCAGGGGGTCCTACGAGCAGTACTTC
TRBJ1-2 . . TRBV14 CASSPDWRGLHGYTF TGTGCCAGCAGCCCAGACTGGAGGGGCTTACATGGCTACACCTTC
TRBJ2-2 TRBD2 . TRBV9 CASSLDSSGSGTGELFF TGTGCCAGCAGCCTTGACTCTAGCGGGAGTGGCACCGGGGAGCTGTTTTTT
TRBJ2-3 TRBD2 once TRBV5-8 CASSPGLAGDTQYF TGTGCCAGCAGCCCTGGACTAGCGGGAGATACGCAGTATTTT
TRBJ2-7 TRBD1 . TRBV19 CASSIYTGAQWEQYF TGTGCCAGTAGTATTTATACAGGGGCCCAATGGGAGCAGTACTTC
TRBJ2-3 . . TRBV18 CASSRTDTQYF TGTGCCAGCTCTAGAACAGATACGCAGTATTTT
TRBJ2-7 . . TRBV30 CAATLRDSYEQYF TGTGCCGCAACACTACGGGACTCCTACGAGCAGTACTTC
TRBJ2-1 TRBD2 . TRBV10-1 CASSDEPGLAGANEQFF TGCGCCAGCAGCGATGAACCGGGACTAGCGGGAGCCAATGAGCAGTTCTTC
TRBJ2-1 . once TRBV18 CASSWGRYNEQFF TGTGCCAGCTCCTGGGGCCGATACAATGAGCAGTTCTTC
TRBJ2-3 . . TRBV4-1 CASSQGLRTDTQYF TGCGCCAGCAGCCAGGGACTTCGCACAGATACGCAGTATTTT
TRBJ2-1 TRBD2 once TRBV6-4 CASSESSGTYNEQFF TGTGCCAGCAGTGAGTCTAGCGGGACCTACAATGAGCAGTTCTTC
TRBJ2-7 . . TRBV29-1 CSVEVAYEQYF TGCAGCGTTGAAGTAGCGTACGAGCAGTACTTC
TRBJ2-5 TRBD1 . TRBV5-4 CASSYWTGREETQYF TGTGCCAGCAGCTATTGGACAGGAAGGGAAGAGACCCAGTACTTC
TRBJ2-2 . . TRBV16 CASSPRPEGSGELFF TGTGCCAGCAGCCCACGGCCGGAGGGGTCCGGGGAGCTGTTTTTT
TRBJ1-1 . few TRBV6-1 CASSEAGGESEAFF TGTGCCAGCAGTGAAGCGGGGGGGGAGAGTGAAGCTTTCTTT
TRBJ1-1 . . TRBV6-5 CASRRTVKDTEAFF TGTGCCAGCAGAAGGACAGTTAAGGACACTGAAGCTTTCTTT
TRBJ2-7 TRBD2 medium-sized TRBV25-1 CASSEETSGNREQYF TGTGCCAGCAGTGAAGAGACTAGCGGGAATCGGGAGCAGTACTTC
TRBJ1-3 . . TRBV30 CAWSNQYSGNTIYF TGTGCCTGGAGCAACCAGTACTCTGGAAACACCATATATTTT
TRBJ2-1 . . TRBV6-1 CASSEEAEVYNEQFF TGTGCCAGCAGTGAAGAAGCGGAGGTTTACAATGAGCAGTTCTTC
TRBJ1-4 . . TRBV2 CASSATGSNEKLFF TGTGCCAGCAGTGCGACAGGTTCTAATGAAAAACTGTTTTTT
TRBJ1-2 . . TRBV6-5 CASSYGRDRLISGYTF TGTGCCAGCAGTTACGGAAGAGACAGGTTGATCTCTGGCTACACCTTC